The 25 T cell receptor beta chains reported below all come from one sample, sequenced in a study of CXCR3-negative and CXCR3-positive naive CD8 T cells. The method, 5' RACE with UMI labels, was used to prepare the TRB cDNA libraries. TCRdb re-called the 5' RACE reads; every CDR3 protein appears as one record, without DNA. This repertoire includes fewer than 50,000 distinct CDR3 sequences. The sample comprised naive CXCR3- CD8+ T cells from blood. Subset noted: CD45RO-CCR7+CD27+CD95- naive CD8+ T cells lacking CXCR3 (TNR3-). All receptors derive from a human donor in good health. Some clones in this sample may be carry-over from other donors' samples.

The J gene is TRBJ2-2, the V gene TRBV29-1; TCRdb's D call, TRBD1, is unchecked because there is no DNA. This CDR3 is 15 amino acids long. Germline V CDR1 and CDR2: SQVTM, ANQGSEA. This CDR3 is CSVEEWTGYAGELFF.

The rearrangement uses TRBV9 and TRBJ2-7. Germline V gene sequence: CDR1 SGDLS, CDR2 YYNGEE. This CDR3 has 14 residues. This chain's CDR3 is CASSVGPSTYEQYF.

This chain connects TRBV4-3 to TRBJ2-7; TCRdb names TRBD1, which stays unverified in the absence of DNA. The germline gives CDR1 LGHNA, CDR2 YSLEER. The CDR3 spans 15 residues. The CDR3 loop is CASSPRGTGIYEQYF.

This chain uses TRBV28 with TRBJ2-7; TCRdb picks TRBD2, but there is no DNA to check that call. From germline, CDR1 is MDHEN and CDR2 SYDVKM. The CDR3 totals 15 residues. CDR3 in amino acids: CASSFDKSYPYEQYF.

The chain uses TRBV13 and TRBJ1-2; the D call of TRBD1 rests on TCRdb alone, since no DNA is present to check it. CDR1 PRHDT and CDR2 FYEKMQ come from the germline V gene (reference sequence). The CDR3 is 15 amino acids. CDR3: CASSQTGTGIYGYTF.

This clonotype is labeled medium-sized based on frequency. The chain uses TRBV20-1 and TRBJ2-2; TCRdb picks TRBD2, but there is no DNA to check that call. Germline V lookup: CDR1 DFQATT, CDR2 SNEGSKA (reference sequence). CDR3 length: 15 amino acids. This chain's CDR3 is CSARRGGRDTGELFF.

The J gene is TRBJ1-4, the V gene TRBV30; the TRBD1 assignment by TCRdb is unverifiable without DNA. Germline V gene data show CDR1 as GTSNPN and CDR2 as SVGIG (reference sequence). This CDR3 comprises 13 residues. The CDR3 region is CAWTTGRDEKLFF.

J is TRBJ1-1 and V is TRBV7-2. Germline-derived CDR1 and CDR2 are SGHTA and FQGNSA. The CDR3 extends over 14 amino acids. The CDR3 loop reads CASSPELLNTEAFF.

This chain links TRBV29-1 with TRBJ2-7. Per the germline V gene, CDR1 is SQVTM and CDR2 is ANQGSEA. The CDR3 covers 13 residues. The CDR3 reads CSTLDRNSYEQYF.

V gene TRBV4-3 combines with J gene TRBJ1-6; TCRdb returns TRBD1, unconfirmable since there is no DNA. CDR3 length: 13 amino acids. Germline values: CDR1 LGHNA, CDR2 YSLEER. Here the CDR3 reads CASSQATAWELHF.

The chain recombines TRBV5-1 with TRBJ2-3; checking the TCRdb D call of TRBD2 is not possible without DNA. Germline CDR1 is SGHRS and CDR2 is YFSETQ. The CDR3 length is 16 residues. The chain's CDR3 is CASSLILAAHTDTQYF.

The genes are TRBV5-1 and TRBJ2-7; TCRdb proposes TRBD1, but this gene call is untestable without DNA. CDR1 and CDR2 (germline): SGHRS, YFSETQ. This CDR3 contains 15 residues. CDR3 protein: CASSLGGTSFYEQYF. The full variable domain, in which reference TRBV5-1 and TRBJ2-7 provide the parts outside the CDR3, is KAGVTQTPRYLIKTRGQQVTLSCSPISGHRSVSWYQQTPGQGLQFLFEYFSETQRNKGNFPGRFSGRQFSNSRSEMNVSTLELGDSALYLCASSLGGTSFYEQYFGPGTRLTVT.

The CDR3 loop is CASSPPTGIYEQYF. The chain employs TRBV7-9 and TRBJ2-7; the D gene TCRdb calls, TRBD1, cannot be checked with no DNA. The V gene's germline CDR1 is SEHNR and CDR2 FQNEAQ (reference sequence). The CDR3 loop spans 14 amino acids.

J is TRBJ2-1 and V is TRBV7-3; TCRdb gives TRBD1 as the D gene, but with no DNA this cannot be confirmed. This CDR3 comprises 15 residues. CDR1 SGHTA and CDR2 FQGTGA come from the germline V gene. This chain's CDR3 is CASSGGETKLNEQFF.

V gene TRBV4-3 combines with J gene TRBJ2-7; TCRdb reports TRBD1, a call that lacks DNA to check it against. CDR3 length equals 14 residues. In germline, CDR1 is LGHNA, CDR2 YSLEER. Here the CDR3 reads CASSSGTEPGEQYF.

This clonotype is classed as medium-sized by frequency. CDR3 sequence: CASSSLPGVGDEQFF. The chain uses TRBV7-7 and TRBJ2-1; TCRdb gives TRBD2 as the D gene, but with no DNA this cannot be confirmed. Germline V gene lookup returns CDR1 SSHAT and CDR2 FNYEAQ (reference sequence). The CDR3 is 15 amino acids.

The chain couples TRBV2 to TRBJ2-5; lacking DNA, the TRBD1 call made by TCRdb goes unchecked. The CDR3 consists of 15 residues. Germline CDR1 is SNHLY and CDR2 is FYNNEI. Here the CDR3 reads CASSRPTDSQETQYF.

This chain joins TRBV28 and TRBJ2-1. The CDR3 extends over 14 amino acids. Germline CDR1 reads MDHEN; CDR2 reads SYDVKM. This chain's CDR3 is CASSFISSYNEQFF. The complete variable domain, with remaining parts taken from reference TRBV28 and TRBJ2-1, reads DVKVTQSSRYLVKRTGEKVFLECVQDMDHENMFWYRQDPGLGLRLIYFSYDVKMKEKGDIPEGYSVSREKKERFSLILESASTNQTSMYLCASSFISSYNEQFFGPGTRLTVL.

The J gene is TRBJ1-1, the V gene TRBV5-1; the D gene TCRdb calls, TRBD1, cannot be checked with no DNA. The germline CDR1 and CDR2 sequences are SGHRS and YFSETQ. There are 14 residues in the CDR3. Here the CDR3 reads CASNFSGENTEAFF.

The CDR3 region is CASSKVPGQARASPLHF. This chain joins TRBV21-1 and TRBJ1-6. TRBV21-1 is given as a pseudogene. The CDR3 totals 17 residues.

Considering frequency, this clonotype is medium-sized (0.01 to 0.1%). V gene TRBV4-3 combines with J gene TRBJ2-1; TCRdb indicates TRBD1, and absent DNA this call remains unverified. CDR3 length equals 16 residues. Germline loops: CDR1 LGHNA, CDR2 YSLEER. This chain's CDR3 is CASSQDWGQIYSEQFF.

This chain links TRBV29-1 with TRBJ2-1; TCRdb's D call, TRBD1, is unchecked because there is no DNA. The CDR3 covers 14 residues. The germline V gene encodes CDR1 SQVTM and CDR2 ANQGSEA. The CDR3 loop is CSVTGGLWYNEQFF.

The gene calls are TRBV4-2 and TRBJ1-1; TCRdb's assignment of TRBD1 cannot be checked, as there is no DNA. This CDR3 has 17 residues. In germline, CDR1 is LGHNA, CDR2 YNFKEQ. The CDR3 loop is CASSQDPRTGYDTEAFF.

CDR3 protein: CSGRAVETQYF. The chain combines TRBV29-1 with TRBJ2-5. Germline values: CDR1 SQVTM, CDR2 ANQGSEA. There are 11 residues in the CDR3. Together with reference TRBV29-1 and TRBJ2-5, the CDR3 gives the full variable domain: SAVISQKPSRDICQRGTSLTIQCQVDSQVTMMFWYRQQPGQSLTLIATANQGSEATYESGFVIDKFPISRPNLTFSTLTVSNMSPEDSSIYLCSGRAVETQYFGPGTRLLVL.

This chain joins TRBV21-1 and TRBJ1-2; the D gene TCRdb calls, TRBD1, cannot be checked with no DNA. TRBV21-1 has pseudogene status. This CDR3 has 14 residues. CDR3 sequence: CASREPQGACGYTF.